A single sample is the source of the 9 T cell receptor beta chains below, sequenced in a study of blood T cell repertoires in COVID-19 (dated by TCRdb to 2018 to 2020). Libraries were built with the immunoSEQ multiplex PCR assay. TCRdb holds this immuneACCESS table with in-frame rearrangements only. Some clones are missing; in checked studies, unresolved V genes explain under half, and the rest has no known cause. The sample table lists about 100,000 clones, about 77% of them with a count of one. Together, the top ten hold roughly a third of the sample. The sample taken for sequencing was peripheral blood. These receptors all come from an older man with active or convalescent COVID-19.

This chain joins TRBV6-1 and TRBJ2-7; D unresolved. V was pared by 2 bases and J by 1 base, with 3 bases between. Per germline, CDR1 MNHNS and CDR2 SASEGT. This CDR3 is built from 12 residues. The CDR3 DNA sequence: TGTGCCAGCAGTGAATCTTCCTACGAGCAGTACTTC. This translates into CASSESSYEQYF.

The chain employs TRBV11-2 and TRBJ2-7, with 8 nucleotides matching TRBD2. This CDR3 has 14 amino acids. With 7 bases clipped from V and 5 bases from J, the junction kept 10 bases outside the gene matches. Germline values: CDR1 SGHAT, CDR2 FQNNGV. The CDR3 loop is CASTLNSGRNEQYF. The DNA of the CDR3 is TGTGCCAGCACCCTCAACAGCGGGAGAAACGAGCAGTACTTC. The variable domain in full, completed from reference TRBV11-2 and TRBJ2-7, reads EAGVAQSPRYKIIEKRQSVAFWCNPISGHATLYWYQQILGQGPKLLIQFQNNGVVDDSQLPKDRFSAERLKGVDSTLKIQPAKLEDSAVYLCASTLNSGRNEQYFGPGTRLTVT.

The chain recombines TRBV6-5 with TRBJ2-1; a weak D match, TRBD2 (6 bases). The CDR3 runs to 14 residues. The V end lost 8 bases, the J end lost 8 bases, and 19 bases lay between the germline ends. The germline CDR1 and CDR2 sequences are MNHEY and SVGAGI. Here the CDR3 DNA reads TGTGCCAGCGCTGAGGGGATTCCGGGGGATGAGCAGTTCTTC. This gives the protein CASAEGIPGDEQFF.

This chain connects TRBV7-9 to TRBJ1-2; 8 positions agree with TRBD1. J gave up 0 bases and V 5 bases, and 8 bases lay outside the gene matches. The CDR3 contains 16 residues. Looked up from germline, CDR1 is SEHNR and CDR2 is FQNEAQ (reference sequence). CDR3 loop: CASSRQTGGTNYGYTF. The CDR3 coding sequence is TGTGCCAGCAGCCGCCAAACAGGGGGAACTAACTATGGCTACACCTTC.

The gene calls are TRBV19 and TRBJ2-6, with a weak D call TRBD2 (5 bases). CDR3 size: 14 residues. With 7 bases removed from V and 3 bases from J, the gap between germline ends came to 10 bases. The germline V gene has CDR1 LNHDA and CDR2 SQIVND (reference sequence). In DNA, the CDR3 is TGTGCCAGTAAGACGGGGTATGGGGCCAACGTCCTGACTTTC. As protein: CASKTGYGANVLTF.

This chain connects TRBV4-2 to TRBJ2-5, with 13 bases matching TRBD2. Looked up from germline, CDR1 is LGHNA and CDR2 is YNFKEQ. J lost 2 bases, V lost 4 bases, and 1 base had no gene match. CDR3 length equals 15 residues. This CDR3 reads CASSPGLAGQETQYF. The CDR3 DNA follows: TGTGCCAGCAGCCCGGGACTAGCGGGGCAAGAGACCCAGTACTTC.

The V gene is TRBV23-1, the J gene TRBJ1-5; the D gene is possibly TRBD1 (5 bases). TRBV23-1 is classed as an ORF, of uncertain function. V was shortened by 8 bases and J by 9 bases, with 29 bases between the two germline ends. CDR3 size: 17 residues. The DNA for the CDR3 is TGCGCCAGCGGTCTTATGAGCGGGGCCCGGCGCAGGGTGCCCCAGCATTTT. Translation: CASGLMSGARRRVPQHF.

This clone was counted only a few times. The chain employs TRBV2 and TRBJ2-5, with TRBD2 identical over 13 bases. From germline, CDR1 is SNHLY and CDR2 FYNNEI. This CDR3 region has 15 residues. Trimming at V came to 6 bases and at J to 5 bases, leaving 6 bases not matched to a gene. The DNA for the CDR3 is TGTGCCAGCAGCGGACTAGCGGGAGATCTTGAGACCCAGTACTTC. Its protein product is CASSGLAGDLETQYF.

This clone was counted once. The CDR3 reads CASSSLRDSLSYF. DNA for the CDR3: TGTGCCAGCAGCTCCCTCCGGGACAGCCTTTCTTATTTT. The chain carries TRBV11-2 and TRBJ1-3, with 7 bases lining up with TRBD1. The CDR3 has 13 amino acids. The ends lost 4 bases at V and 16 bases at J; junction bases unmatched: 13. The germline CDR1 and CDR2 sequences are SGHAT and FQNNGV.